These 2 T cell receptor beta chains originate from one sample sequenced in a study of identical twins. TCRdb re-called the 5' RACE reads with MiXCR, one entry per CDR3 protein. Here the sample spans roughly 570,000 distinct CDR3 sequences, more than 9% being singletons. Another study also made use of these data, one on yellow fever vaccine responses in identical twins.

Sequencing was performed on PBMCs. These receptors came from a woman aged 18-29 years in good health.

V is TRBV20-1 and J is TRBJ1-1; D may be TRBD1 (5 bases). Trimming took 0 bases from V and 7 from J, leaving 18 bases between them. The CDR3 is 15 residues long. Germline CDR1 DFQATT, CDR2 SNEGSKA (reference sequence). The CDR3: CSARDLSGKGLEAFF. CDR3 nucleotides: TGCAGTGCTAGAGATTTGTCAGGGAAGGGGCTTGAAGCTTTCTTT.

This chain links TRBV3-1 with TRBJ2-3; D call uncertain. V was trimmed by 0 bases and J by 6 bases, leaving 10 bases between them. CDR1 is LGHDT, CDR2 YNNKEL, per germline (reference sequence). The CDR3 covers 14 residues. CDR3 sequence reads: CASSQDTAGDTQYF. DNA of the CDR3: TGTGCCAGCAGCCAAGATACGGCCGGGGATACGCAGTATTTT.